The 3 T cell receptor beta chains given below trace back to one sample, sequenced in a study of cytomegalovirus exposure and HLA in healthy donors (dated by TCRdb to 2017 to 2019). Library preparation employed the immunoSEQ multiplex PCR assay. The multiplex PCR relied on a mix of 60 forward primers for TCR Vbeta segments and 13 reverse primers for TCR Jbeta segments. What TCRdb holds here is the immuneACCESS table cut down to in-frame rearrangements. Part of the clones is not present; checked against another copy, under half of the missing clones reflect an unresolved V gene, and the others are unexplained. The sample records about 94,000 clones, about four fifths of which are singletons. Under 4% of the sample comes from the top ten. The sequencing sample was made of PBMCs. These receptor sequences come from a woman aged 40 to 50 in good health and CMV-seronegative.

The chain combines TRBV30 with TRBJ1-4; D ambiguous. The germline V and J ends were trimmed by 4 bases and 2 bases, with 11 bases remaining between them. The CDR3 sequence is 14 residues long. Germline V gives CDR1 GTSNPN, CDR2 SVGIG (reference sequence). CDR3 DNA: TGTGCCTGGAAATCTAGGCCCACTAATGAAAAACTGTTTTTT. This gives the protein CAWKSRPTNEKLFF. The full variable domain, rest sourced from reference TRBV30 and TRBJ1-4, is SQTIHQWPATLVQPVGSPLSLECTVEGTSNPNLYWYRQAAGRGLQLLFYSVGIGQISSEVPQNLSASRPQDRQFILSSKKLLLSDSGFYLCAWKSRPTNEKLFFGSGTQLSVL.

This rearrangement joins TRBV6-6 to TRBJ2-7; tentatively, D is TRBD2 (5 bases). Trimming cost V 8 bases and J 3 bases, with 11 bases left between them. The CDR3 covers 12 residues. CDR1 MNHNY and CDR2 SVGAGI come from the germline V gene (reference sequence). The DNA for the CDR3 is TGTGCCAGCCGAGGGCTGGACTACGAGCAGTACTTC. As protein: CASRGLDYEQYF.

The J gene is TRBJ1-2, the V gene TRBV6-5; the D is unclear. The CDR3 covers 13 residues. V gave up 4 bases and J gave up 0 bases, with 6 bases separating them. Germline V CDR1 and CDR2: MNHEY, SVGAGI. The CDR3 DNA reads as TGTGCCAGCAGTTTACTAGCTAACTATGGCTACACCTTC. Its translation is CASSLLANYGYTF.